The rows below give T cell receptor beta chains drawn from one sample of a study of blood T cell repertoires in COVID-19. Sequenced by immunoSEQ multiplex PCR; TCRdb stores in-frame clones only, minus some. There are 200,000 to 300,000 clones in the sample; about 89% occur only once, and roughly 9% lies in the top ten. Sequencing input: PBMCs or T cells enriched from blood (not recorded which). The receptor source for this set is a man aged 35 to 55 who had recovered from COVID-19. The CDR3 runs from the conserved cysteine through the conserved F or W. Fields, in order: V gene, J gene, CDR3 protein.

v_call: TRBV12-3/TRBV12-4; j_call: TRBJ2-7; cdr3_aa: CATKTGYEQYF
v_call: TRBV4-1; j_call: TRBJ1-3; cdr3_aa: CASSQVLSSGNTIYF
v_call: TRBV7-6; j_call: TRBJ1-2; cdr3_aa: CASSLAGGAGYGYTF
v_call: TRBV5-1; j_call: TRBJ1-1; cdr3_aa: CASSLLPERDSEAFF
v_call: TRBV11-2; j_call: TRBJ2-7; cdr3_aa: CASSLPGLAGSYEQYF
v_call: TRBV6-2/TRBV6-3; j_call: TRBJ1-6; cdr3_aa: CASTPRSGQGKSSYNSPLHF
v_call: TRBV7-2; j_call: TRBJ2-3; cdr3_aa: CASSHTLAGVRDTQYF
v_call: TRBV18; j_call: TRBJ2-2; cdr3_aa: CASSPGLANTGELFF
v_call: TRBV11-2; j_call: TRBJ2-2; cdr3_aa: CASSSLRRTGELFF
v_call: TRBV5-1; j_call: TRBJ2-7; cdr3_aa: CASSGRTGEGYEQYF
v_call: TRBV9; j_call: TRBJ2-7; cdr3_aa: CASSERTGTGFGEQYF
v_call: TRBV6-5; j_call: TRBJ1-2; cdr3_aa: CASRIRDSYGYTF
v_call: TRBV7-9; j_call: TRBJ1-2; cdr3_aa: CASSLGGGVDGYTF
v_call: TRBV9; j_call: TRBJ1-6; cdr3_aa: CASSASPGGSSLPLHF
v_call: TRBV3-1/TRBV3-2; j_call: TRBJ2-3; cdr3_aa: CASSLGMALAGGRGDTQYF
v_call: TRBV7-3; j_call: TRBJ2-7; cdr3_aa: CASSFGQAYEQYF
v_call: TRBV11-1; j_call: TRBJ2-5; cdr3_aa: CASSFQGFQETQYF
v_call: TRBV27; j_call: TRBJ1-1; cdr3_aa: CASSWTGDTEAFF
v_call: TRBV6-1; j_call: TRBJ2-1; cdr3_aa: CASSDRYNEQFF
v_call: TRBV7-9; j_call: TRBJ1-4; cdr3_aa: CASSLGDRSEKLFF
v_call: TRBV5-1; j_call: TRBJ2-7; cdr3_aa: CASSWTSGGNNAYEQYF
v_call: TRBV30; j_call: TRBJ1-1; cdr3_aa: CAWSVSRGNTEAFF
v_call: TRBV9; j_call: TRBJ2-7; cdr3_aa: CASSERQGVVYEQYF
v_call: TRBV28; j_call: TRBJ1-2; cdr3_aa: CASSLMGFGYTF
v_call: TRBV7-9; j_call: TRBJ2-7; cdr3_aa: CASSARMGLAPYEQYF